This is a list of T cell receptor beta chains from one sample in a study of STAT5B mutations in CD4+ large granular lymphocyte leukemia. Method: immunoSEQ multiplex PCR; TCRdb's copy keeps in-frame clones and lacks some. This sample has tens of thousands of clones; about two thirds occur once, and the top ten carry nearly 0.65%. Sequencing used CD4+ T cells from blood buffy coats. These receptors were taken from a human donor in good health. CDR3s include the opening cysteine and the closing phenylalanine or tryptophan. The D gene is left open where the match is weak. Clone size is shown for a subset of rows, as once, few, many or a class of expanded clone.

d_call: -; j_call: TRBJ2-2; clone_size: -; v_call: TRBV7-2; cdr3_nt: TGTGCCAGCAGCCGAGAGGCGTTATCGAACACCGGGGAGCTGTTTTTT; cdr3_aa: CASSREALSNTGELFF
d_call: -; j_call: TRBJ1-1; clone_size: once; v_call: TRBV6-5; cdr3_nt: TGTGCCAGCAGTTACTCCGCCCGGACACCTAGTACGGGGGCTTTCTTT; cdr3_aa: CASSYSARTPSTGAFF
d_call: -; j_call: TRBJ1-1; clone_size: few; v_call: TRBV11-2; cdr3_nt: TGTGCCAGCAGCTTGGGAGGGTCCAACACTGAAGCTTTCTTT; cdr3_aa: CASSLGGSNTEAFF
d_call: TRBD1; j_call: TRBJ2-7; clone_size: once; v_call: TRBV2; cdr3_nt: TGTGCCAGCAGCTCACAGGGGGTTTGGGGTGAGCAGTACTTC; cdr3_aa: CASSSQGVWGEQYF
d_call: -; j_call: TRBJ1-5; clone_size: once; v_call: TRBV19; cdr3_nt: TGTGCCAGTATGGGAGCGAGAGGGAAGTACCAGCCCCAGCATTTT; cdr3_aa: CASMGARGKYQPQHF
d_call: -; j_call: TRBJ2-6; clone_size: -; v_call: TRBV6-6; cdr3_nt: TGTGCCAGCAGGCCGACGGCTGGGGCCAACGTCCTGACTTTC; cdr3_aa: CASRPTAGANVLTF
d_call: -; j_call: TRBJ1-5; clone_size: -; v_call: TRBV18; cdr3_nt: TGTGCCAGCTCACCAGGGGCCGGCTCCTGGCCCCAGCATTTT; cdr3_aa: CASSPGAGSWPQHF
d_call: TRBD1; j_call: TRBJ1-2; clone_size: -; v_call: TRBV6-1; cdr3_nt: TGTGCCAGCAGTGAAGCATCGACAGGGGGACGTGGCTACACCTTC; cdr3_aa: CASSEASTGGRGYTF
d_call: -; j_call: TRBJ1-1; clone_size: few; v_call: TRBV6-5; cdr3_nt: TGTGCCAGCAGTTTTGGAGAACAGGTGAACACTGAAGCTTTCTTT; cdr3_aa: CASSFGEQVNTEAFF
d_call: -; j_call: TRBJ1-2; clone_size: -; v_call: TRBV6-6; cdr3_nt: TGTGCCAGCAGCCCTTCGACCTATGGCTACACCTTC; cdr3_aa: CASSPSTYGYTF
d_call: -; j_call: TRBJ2-1; clone_size: -; v_call: TRBV13; cdr3_nt: TGTGCCAGCAGCAGTACCTCTCGCCTATGGAATGGAGGTGAGCAGTTCTTC; cdr3_aa: CASSSTSRLWNGGEQFF
d_call: -; j_call: TRBJ1-1; clone_size: once; v_call: TRBV7-3; cdr3_nt: TGTGCCAGCAGCACATACGGGACGCTCCAAGCCTCTGAAGCTTTCTTT; cdr3_aa: CASSTYGTLQASEAFF
d_call: -; j_call: TRBJ1-1; clone_size: -; v_call: TRBV18; cdr3_nt: TGTGCCAGCTCAATTACAAACACTGAAGCTTTCTTT; cdr3_aa: CASSITNTEAFF
d_call: -; j_call: TRBJ1-3; clone_size: -; v_call: TRBV25-1; cdr3_nt: TGTGCCAGCAGCGACTTGAGCTCTGGAAACACCATATATTTT; cdr3_aa: CASSDLSSGNTIYF
d_call: -; j_call: TRBJ1-6; clone_size: -; v_call: TRBV5-6; cdr3_nt: TGTGCCAGCAGCTTGGCGGGAGAAGGCCATAATTCACCCCTCCACTTT; cdr3_aa: CASSLAGEGHNSPLHF
d_call: -; j_call: TRBJ1-4; clone_size: -; v_call: TRBV4-1; cdr3_nt: TGCGCCAGCAGCCAAACCGTTAATGAAAAACTGTTTTTT; cdr3_aa: CASSQTVNEKLFF
d_call: -; j_call: TRBJ2-7; clone_size: -; v_call: TRBV10-3; cdr3_nt: TGTGCCATCAGTGAGTCGCCCGGGGAGTCCTACGAGCAGTACTTC; cdr3_aa: CAISESPGESYEQYF
d_call: -; j_call: TRBJ2-7; clone_size: -; v_call: TRBV2; cdr3_nt: TGTGCCAGCGGGGTACAGGGAGGCTACGAGCAGTACTTC; cdr3_aa: CASGVQGGYEQYF
d_call: TRBD1; j_call: TRBJ2-4; clone_size: few; v_call: TRBV2; cdr3_nt: TGTGCCAGCAGTGATCTGGGACAGATGCCCATTCAGTACTTC; cdr3_aa: CASSDLGQMPIQYF
d_call: -; j_call: TRBJ2-5; clone_size: -; v_call: TRBV2; cdr3_nt: TGTGCCAGCAGCGACCCGGGCCGACAAGAGACCCAGTACTTC; cdr3_aa: CASSDPGRQETQYF
d_call: TRBD1; j_call: TRBJ1-2; clone_size: -; v_call: TRBV28; cdr3_nt: TGTGCCAGCAGTATTTTACAGGGGGCGCGCAACTATGGCTACACCTTC; cdr3_aa: CASSILQGARNYGYTF
d_call: -; j_call: TRBJ2-7; clone_size: -; v_call: TRBV6-5; cdr3_nt: TGTGCCAGCACAGGGTTCTACGAGCAGTACTTC; cdr3_aa: CASTGFYEQYF
d_call: -; j_call: TRBJ2-3; clone_size: -; v_call: TRBV6-6; cdr3_nt: TGTGCCAGCAGTTACCGCCGGGGTGGCAAGAGTGATACGCAGTATTTT; cdr3_aa: CASSYRRGGKSDTQYF
d_call: -; j_call: TRBJ2-3; clone_size: -; v_call: TRBV30; cdr3_nt: TGTGCCTGGACCTACCGGAGCACAGATACGCAGTATTTT; cdr3_aa: CAWTYRSTDTQYF
d_call: -; j_call: TRBJ1-1; clone_size: -; v_call: TRBV7-2; cdr3_nt: TGTGCCAGCAGACAAGACAGGAAAAAGGAAGCTTTCTTT; cdr3_aa: CASRQDRKKEAFF
d_call: TRBD1; j_call: TRBJ1-5; clone_size: -; v_call: TRBV6-1; cdr3_nt: TGTGCCAGCAGTGTTCGGACAGGCTATAGCAATCAGCCCCAGCATTTT; cdr3_aa: CASSVRTGYSNQPQHF
d_call: -; j_call: TRBJ2-7; clone_size: -; v_call: TRBV7-9; cdr3_nt: TGTGCCAGCAGCTTAGCAGGGGCCGAGCAGTACTTC; cdr3_aa: CASSLAGAEQYF
d_call: -; j_call: TRBJ1-5; clone_size: few; v_call: TRBV28; cdr3_nt: TGTGCCAGCAGTTTTTTCATCCAGCCCCAGCATTTT; cdr3_aa: CASSFFIQPQHF
d_call: TRBD1; j_call: TRBJ1-4; clone_size: -; v_call: TRBV6-5; cdr3_nt: TGTGCCAGCAGTTACCGCGGGACAGGGGGGAAAGAAAAACTGTTTTTT; cdr3_aa: CASSYRGTGGKEKLFF
d_call: -; j_call: TRBJ2-7; clone_size: -; v_call: TRBV6-6; cdr3_nt: TGTGCCAGCAATGACAGTCCCTACGAGCAGTACTTC; cdr3_aa: CASNDSPYEQYF
d_call: -; j_call: TRBJ2-7; clone_size: -; v_call: TRBV6-1; cdr3_nt: TGTGCCAGCAAATCTTACAGGTACGAGCAGTACTTC; cdr3_aa: CASKSYRYEQYF
d_call: -; j_call: TRBJ1-1; clone_size: -; v_call: TRBV7-2; cdr3_nt: TGTGCCAGCAGCTTAGCGCAGGGGCATGAAGCTTTCTTT; cdr3_aa: CASSLAQGHEAFF
d_call: -; j_call: TRBJ2-7; clone_size: -; v_call: TRBV7-2; cdr3_nt: TGTGCCAGCAGCTTCTTCCCCATGGGCTCCTACGAGCAGTACTTC; cdr3_aa: CASSFFPMGSYEQYF
d_call: TRBD1; j_call: TRBJ2-5; clone_size: -; v_call: TRBV7-3; cdr3_nt: TGTGCCAGCAGCCTACAGGGGGCCCGTGGGGAGACCCAGTACTTC; cdr3_aa: CASSLQGARGETQYF
d_call: -; j_call: TRBJ1-5; clone_size: -; v_call: TRBV10-3; cdr3_nt: TGTGCCATCAGTGAGTCTCACACCAATCAGCCCCAGCATTTT; cdr3_aa: CAISESHTNQPQHF